This T cell receptor beta chain emerged from a study of T-cell memory formation after mild COVID-19. Study-wide context: TCR clusters showed largely donor specificity. Overall study results and limits: Some clones that responded turned up in pre-infection memory, which suggests that cross-reactive memory joined in.

This clonotype was detected a few times. Its antigen is as yet unknown. TCRalpha and TCRbeta libraries used 5'RACE with constant-segment primers and UMIs. One entry per CDR3 protein results from TCRdb running MiXCR on the 5' RACE reads. The sample lists around 530,000 distinct CDR3 sequences, about 20% occurring once. Trimming cost V 0 bases and J 5 bases; bases outside gene matches: 7. The CDR3 extends over 15 amino acids. Germline CDR1 reads SGHRS; CDR2 reads YFSETQ. The sequenced material came from PBMCs or a T cell subset sorted from them (not recorded which). This TCR was recovered from an adult woman who had mild COVID-19 (a few samples of this study predate the infection). Cell type and time point are not known. V gene TRBV5-1 combines with J gene TRBJ2-5, with 7 bases fitting TRBD1. CDR3 region: CASSLGQTGMETQYF. In nucleotides, the CDR3 is TGCGCCAGCAGCTTGGGACAGACAGGGATGGAGACCCAGTACTTC.